These T cell receptor beta chains were read from a single sample in a study of post-analysis software for immune sequencing data. TCRdb re-called the PCR reads with MiXCR, one entry per CDR3 protein. The data show hundreds of thousands of distinct CDR3 sequences, with roughly 27% seen just once and around 0.55% held by the top ten. Sequencing was done on a sample of blood. The source of these receptors is a girl between 10 and 17 years old with multiple sclerosis. Each CDR3 is given with its conserved first and last residue. Fields, in order: J gene, clone size, D gene, V gene, CDR3 DNA, CDR3 protein. D genes are given only for firm matches. Only some rows state a clone size, as once, few, many or a class for expanded clones.

J: TRBJ2-7; size: -; D: TRBD1; V: TRBV28; DNA: TGTGCCAGCACAAACCCGGGACAGTGGTACGAGCAGTACTTC; CDR3: CASTNPGQWYEQYF
J: TRBJ2-1; size: -; D: -; V: TRBV9; DNA: TGTGCCAGCAGCGTAGGGGCTAGCCACAATGAGCAGTTCTTC; CDR3: CASSVGASHNEQFF
J: TRBJ2-1; size: few; D: -; V: TRBV5-5; DNA: TGTGCCAGCAGCTTCGAACGGACCAGGGAACGAGATGAGCAGTTCTTC; CDR3: CASSFERTRERDEQFF
J: TRBJ1-5; size: -; D: -; V: TRBV18; DNA: TGTGCCAGCTCTCTTTTTTTGTCCGCGCAGCCCCAGCATTTT; CDR3: CASSLFLSAQPQHF
J: TRBJ1-5; size: -; D: -; V: TRBV27; DNA: TGTGCCACCACGGCGTTGCGCATCAGATTTAGCAATCAGCCCCAGCATTTT; CDR3: CATTALRIRFSNQPQHF
J: TRBJ1-2; size: -; D: -; V: TRBV7-2; DNA: TGTGCCAGCAGCCCCGGACTGGGGGAGGGACGGGATGGCTTCACCTTC; CDR3: CASSPGLGEGRDGFTF
J: TRBJ2-3; size: few; D: -; V: TRBV11-2; DNA: TGTGCCACGGCTGGGGGCAACACAGATACGCAGTATTTT; CDR3: CATAGGNTDTQYF
J: TRBJ2-7; size: few; D: TRBD2; V: TRBV20-1; DNA: TGCAGTGCTTCCATAGCGGGCCCCTCCTACGAGCAGTACTTC; CDR3: CSASIAGPSYEQYF
J: TRBJ1-2; size: few; D: -; V: TRBV29-1; DNA: TGCAGCGTTGATAGGGGGGGGCTCTTTGGTGGCTACACCTTC; CDR3: CSVDRGGLFGGYTF
J: TRBJ1-1; size: few; D: -; V: TRBV27; DNA: TGTGCCAGCAGGGGAAAATTAGACGGGGGTAACGCTGAAGCTTTCTTT; CDR3: CASRGKLDGGNAEAFF
J: TRBJ2-1; size: few; D: -; V: TRBV14; DNA: TGTGCCAGCAGCCAAGTCGCCTACAATGAGCAGTTCTTC; CDR3: CASSQVAYNEQFF
J: TRBJ1-2; size: -; D: -; V: TRBV7-8; DNA: TGTGCCAGCAGCTCCAAGACAGCAAATAACTATGGCTACACCTTC; CDR3: CASSSKTANNYGYTF
J: TRBJ1-4; size: -; D: -; V: TRBV4-3; DNA: TGCGCCAGCAGCTTAAGCTACGGGACCGCCGGTAATGAAAAACTGTTTTTT; CDR3: CASSLSYGTAGNEKLFF
J: TRBJ2-7; size: -; D: -; V: TRBV20-1; DNA: TGCAGTGCTAGAGCTCCGAGGGAGCAGTACTTC; CDR3: CSARAPREQYF
J: TRBJ2-1; size: -; D: TRBD2; V: TRBV4-3; DNA: TGCGCCAGCAGCCATTCCGGGACTAGCGGGAGTCCCTACAATGAGCAGTTCTTC; CDR3: CASSHSGTSGSPYNEQFF
J: TRBJ2-3; size: few; D: TRBD2; V: TRBV7-9; DNA: TGTGCCAGCAGCCCGGGAGGACTAGCGGGGAGCACAGATACGCAGTATTTT; CDR3: CASSPGGLAGSTDTQYF
J: TRBJ1-6; size: -; D: -; V: TRBV20-1; DNA: TGCAGTGCTAGAGGTGGGGGGGCTTCACCCCTCCACTTT; CDR3: CSARGGGASPLHF
J: TRBJ2-1; size: few; D: TRBD2; V: TRBV7-9; DNA: TGTGCCAGCAGCCCCACCGGGACTAGCGGATACAATGAGCAGTTCTTC; CDR3: CASSPTGTSGYNEQFF
J: TRBJ2-4; size: -; D: TRBD2; V: TRBV20-1; DNA: TGCAGTGCTACTATAGCGGGAACTAAAAACATTCAGTACTTC; CDR3: CSATIAGTKNIQYF
J: TRBJ1-1; size: -; D: -; V: TRBV7-8; DNA: TGTGCCAGCGGATTCGGGGTGGACACTGAAGCTTTCTTT; CDR3: CASGFGVDTEAFF
J: TRBJ2-1; size: -; D: TRBD1; V: TRBV18; DNA: TGTGCCAGCTCACCGGACAGGGGAAGCTTTGGTGAGCAGTTCTTC; CDR3: CASSPDRGSFGEQFF
J: TRBJ1-6; size: few; D: TRBD1; V: TRBV11-2; DNA: TGTGCCAGCAGGGGGACAGCAGGCGTCTATAATTCACCCCTCCACTTT; CDR3: CASRGTAGVYNSPLHF
J: TRBJ2-3; size: -; D: TRBD2; V: TRBV10-3; DNA: TGTGCCATCACCGAAGGGAGGGACGGCACAGAAACGCAGTATTTT; CDR3: CAITEGRDGTETQYF
J: TRBJ2-1; size: -; D: -; V: TRBV7-9; DNA: TGTTCCAGCAGCCCGGCCGCGGGGAGCTCCTACAATGAGCAGTTCTTC; CDR3: CSSSPAAGSSYNEQFF
J: TRBJ2-3; size: -; D: -; V: TRBV3-1; DNA: TGTGCCAGCAGCCAAGATCGGGAATTGGGACTCAACACAGATACGCAGTATTTT; CDR3: CASSQDRELGLNTDTQYF
J: TRBJ2-7; size: few; D: TRBD2; V: TRBV5-5; DNA: TGTGCCAGCAGCTTGAGCGGGAGTGGTTGGTACGAGCAGTACTTC; CDR3: CASSLSGSGWYEQYF
J: TRBJ2-3; size: -; D: TRBD1; V: TRBV5-6; DNA: TGTGCCAGCAGCTTGTCCCACTGGGACAGGTCCACAGATACGCAGTATTTT; CDR3: CASSLSHWDRSTDTQYF
J: TRBJ2-5; size: many; D: -; V: TRBV5-6; DNA: TGTGCCAGCAGCTTCCGAGGCGGGGAAGAGACCCAGTACTTC; CDR3: CASSFRGGEETQYF
J: TRBJ2-5; size: -; D: -; V: TRBV4-1; DNA: TGCGCCAGCAGCCAAGATACGGGGACCCAGTACTTC; CDR3: CASSQDTGTQYF
J: TRBJ2-5; size: -; D: -; V: TRBV20-1; DNA: TGCAGTGCTAGAGATTGGGGGCGGGGGGAGACCCAGTACTTC; CDR3: CSARDWGRGETQYF
J: TRBJ2-7; size: many; D: -; V: TRBV20-1; DNA: TGCAGTGCTAGAGTACGCGGGACCCTCTCCTACGAGCAGTACTTC; CDR3: CSARVRGTLSYEQYF
J: TRBJ2-1; size: few; D: -; V: TRBV10-3; DNA: TGTGCCATCAGTGAATACAGGGCGGGCAATGAGCAGTTCTTC; CDR3: CAISEYRAGNEQFF
J: TRBJ2-3; size: few; D: -; V: TRBV5-4; DNA: TGTGCCAGCAGCTTGGGGCATACGCAGTATTTT; CDR3: CASSLGHTQYF
J: TRBJ2-7; size: -; D: -; V: TRBV20-1; DNA: TGCAGTGCTAGTCAGCAGGGGCCCTACGAGCAGTACTTC; CDR3: CSASQQGPYEQYF
J: TRBJ2-1; size: -; D: -; V: TRBV7-9; DNA: TGTGCCAGCAGCTGGGGAAGCAGCTACAATGAGCAGTTCTTC; CDR3: CASSWGSSYNEQFF
J: TRBJ2-6; size: few; D: TRBD1; V: TRBV20-1; DNA: TGCAGTGCTAGAGATGCGACAGGGGGTTCTGGGGCCAACGTCCTGACTTTC; CDR3: CSARDATGGSGANVLTF
J: TRBJ1-5; size: few; D: -; V: TRBV6-5; DNA: TGTGCCAGCAGTCCGGGGGGTGCCAATCAGCCCCAGCATTTT; CDR3: CASSPGGANQPQHF
J: TRBJ2-5; size: -; D: -; V: TRBV11-1; DNA: TGTGCCAGCAGCGTACAGGTTAGGGAGACCCAGTACTTC; CDR3: CASSVQVRETQYF
J: TRBJ1-5; size: -; D: TRBD1; V: TRBV27; DNA: TGTGCCAGCAGCCAGGGGGCGCTCGGCCAGCCCCAGCATTTT; CDR3: CASSQGALGQPQHF
J: TRBJ1-4; size: -; D: -; V: TRBV28; DNA: TGTGCCAGCAGTTTACCCGGACAGCCGAATGAAAAACTGTTTTTT; CDR3: CASSLPGQPNEKLFF
J: TRBJ2-7; size: -; D: -; V: TRBV7-8; DNA: TGTGCCAGCAGCATAGCGACACAGGGCTACGAGCAGTACTTC; CDR3: CASSIATQGYEQYF
J: TRBJ2-6; size: many; D: -; V: TRBV6-6; DNA: TGTGCCAGCAGCATGGTAGGGGCCAACGTCCTGACTTTC; CDR3: CASSMVGANVLTF
J: TRBJ2-6; size: few; D: -; V: TRBV27; DNA: TGTGCCAGCAGTCCTCTCAGTGAGGCCACAATCTCTGGGGCCAACGTCCTGACTTTC; CDR3: CASSPLSEATISGANVLTF
J: TRBJ2-4; size: -; D: -; V: TRBV4-1; DNA: TGCGCCAGCAGCCAAGTAGGACGGCTAGCCAAAAACATTCAGTACTTC; CDR3: CASSQVGRLAKNIQYF
J: TRBJ2-2; size: few; D: TRBD2; V: TRBV9; DNA: TGTGCCAGCAGCGTACCAGCGGGAGCCCCGAACACCGGGGAGCTGTTTTTT; CDR3: CASSVPAGAPNTGELFF
J: TRBJ2-5; size: few; D: TRBD2; V: TRBV7-9; DNA: TGTGCCAGCAGCAGGACTAGCGGGGGTGGAGAGACCCAGTACTTC; CDR3: CASSRTSGGGETQYF
J: TRBJ1-4; size: -; D: -; V: TRBV7-9; DNA: TGTGCCAGCAGCCCAGGAAGTCGGGCTAATGAAAAACTGTTTTTT; CDR3: CASSPGSRANEKLFF
J: TRBJ2-5; size: -; D: -; V: TRBV20-1; DNA: TGCAGTTTGGCCTCACCGGCGGAGACCCAGTACTTC; CDR3: CSLASPAETQYF
J: TRBJ2-1; size: -; D: TRBD2; V: TRBV20-1; DNA: TGCAGTGCTCAAGTCCCCAGCGGGAGGGCCACTGGGAATGAGCAGTTCTTC; CDR3: CSAQVPSGRATGNEQFF